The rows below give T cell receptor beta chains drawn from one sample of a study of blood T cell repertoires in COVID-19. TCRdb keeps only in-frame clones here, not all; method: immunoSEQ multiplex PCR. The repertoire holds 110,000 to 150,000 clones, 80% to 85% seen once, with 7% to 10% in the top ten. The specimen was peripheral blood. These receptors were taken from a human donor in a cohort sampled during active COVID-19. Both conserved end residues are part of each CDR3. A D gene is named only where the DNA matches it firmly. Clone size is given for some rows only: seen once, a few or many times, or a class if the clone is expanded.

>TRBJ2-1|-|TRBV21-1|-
CASSKSLREGASEGNEQFF
TGTGCCAGCAGTAAAAGCCTAAGAGAGGGGGCTAGCGAGGGTAATGAGCAGTTCTTC
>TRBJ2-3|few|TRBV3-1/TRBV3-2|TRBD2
CASSLLGAGEEYF
TGTGCCAGCAGCCTGCTTGGAGCGGGAGAGGAGTATTTT
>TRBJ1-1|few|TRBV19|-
CASSIVPRDTGFAFF
TGTGCCAGTAGTATAGTTCCCCGGGACACCGGTTTTGCTTTCTTT
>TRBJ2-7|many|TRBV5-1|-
CASSLGVLYEQYF
TGCGCCAGCAGCTTGGGAGTACTCTACGAGCAGTACTTC
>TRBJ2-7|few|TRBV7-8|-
CASSWGDRSQSYEQYF
TGTGCCAGCAGCTGGGGAGACAGGTCGCAGAGCTACGAGCAGTACTTC
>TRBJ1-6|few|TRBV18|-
CASSPLYPDSPLHF
TGTGCCAGCTCACCTCTCTATCCGGATTCACCCCTCCACTTT
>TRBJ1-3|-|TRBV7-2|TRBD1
CASSSQTGGGNTIYF
TGTGCCAGCAGCTCCCAGACAGGGGGGGGAAACACCATATATTTT
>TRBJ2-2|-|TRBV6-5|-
CASSYSQGNTGELFF
TGTGCCAGCAGTTACTCGCAGGGGAACACCGGGGAGCTGTTTTTT
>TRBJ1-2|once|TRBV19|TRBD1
CASSLVPEDRGKGGYGYTF
TGTGCCAGTAGTCTAGTACCGGAGGACAGGGGTAAAGGGGGCTATGGCTACACCTTC
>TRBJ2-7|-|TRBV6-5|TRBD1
CASSRDRGNYEQYF
TGTGCCAGCAGTCGGGACAGGGGGAACTACGAGCAGTACTTC
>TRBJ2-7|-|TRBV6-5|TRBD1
CASSDRDLREQYF
TGTGCCAGCAGCGACAGGGATCTGCGGGAGCAGTACTTC
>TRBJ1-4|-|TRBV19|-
CASSPSQRTANLNEKLFF
TGTGCCAGTTCCCCCTCGCAGCGGACAGCAAATCTTAATGAAAAACTGTTTTTT
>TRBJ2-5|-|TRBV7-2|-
CASSLVVRTQYF
TGTGCCAGCAGCTTAGTTGTTAGGACCCAGTACTTC
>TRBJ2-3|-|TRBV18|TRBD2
CASSRGGSYGDTQYF
TGTGCCAGCTCACGGGGGGGTTCATATGGAGATACGCAGTATTTT
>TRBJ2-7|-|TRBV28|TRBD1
CASSLTGNEQYF
TGTGCCAGCAGCCTGACAGGGAACGAGCAGTACTTC
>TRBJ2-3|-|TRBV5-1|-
CASSLPGLGRPDTQYF
TGCGCCAGCAGCCTACCGGGACTCGGTAGACCAGATACGCAGTATTTT
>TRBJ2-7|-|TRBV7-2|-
CASSPEGVRTYEQYF
TGTGCCAGCAGCCCAGAGGGGGTTCGCACCTACGAGCAGTACTTC
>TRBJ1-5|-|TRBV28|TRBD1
CASSLGTGGPQPQHF
TGTGCCAGCAGTTTAGGGACAGGGGGCCCTCAGCCCCAGCATTTT
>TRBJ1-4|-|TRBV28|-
CATSRDPTNEKLFF
TGTGCCACCTCCAGGGATCCAACTAATGAAAAACTGTTTTTT
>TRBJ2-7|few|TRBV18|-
CASSDSVSSYEQYF
TGTGCCAGCTCCGATTCGGTGAGCTCCTACGAGCAGTACTTC
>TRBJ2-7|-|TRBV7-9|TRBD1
CASSRATGATKEQYF
TGTGCCAGCAGCCGGGCGACAGGGGCGACGAAAGAGCAGTACTTC
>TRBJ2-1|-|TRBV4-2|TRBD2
CASSQEGLAAYNEQFF
TGTGCCAGCAGCCAGGAAGGACTAGCCGCCTACAATGAGCAGTTCTTC
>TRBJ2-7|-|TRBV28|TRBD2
CASSFPLLAENYEQYF
TGTGCCAGCAGTTTCCCCTTACTAGCGGAGAACTACGAGCAGTACTTC
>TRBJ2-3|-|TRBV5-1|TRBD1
CASHRDRRTDTQYF
TGCGCCAGCCATAGGGACAGGCGCACAGATACGCAGTATTTT
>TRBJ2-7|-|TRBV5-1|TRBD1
CASSWTGGYEQYF
TGCGCCAGCAGCTGGACAGGGGGCTACGAGCAGTACTTC
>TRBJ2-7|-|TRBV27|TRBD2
CASSFGTSGNREQYF
TGTGCCAGCAGTTTTGGGACTAGCGGGAACCGGGAGCAGTACTTC
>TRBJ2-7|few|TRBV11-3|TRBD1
CASSFGTGNYEQYF
TGTGCCAGCAGCTTTGGGACAGGGAACTACGAGCAGTACTTC
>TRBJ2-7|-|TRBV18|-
CASSTIGGSSYEQYF
TGTGCCAGCTCAACAATAGGAGGCTCTTCCTACGAGCAGTACTTC
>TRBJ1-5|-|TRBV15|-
CATSRLLSGNVGNQPQHF
TGTGCCACCAGCAGATTACTGTCGGGGAACGTCGGCAATCAGCCCCAGCATTTT
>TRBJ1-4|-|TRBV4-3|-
CASSQDVPGLTEEKLFF
TGCGCCAGCAGCCAAGATGTCCCCGGGTTGACCGAGGAAAAACTGTTTTTT
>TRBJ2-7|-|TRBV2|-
CASRSGRGSYEQYF
TGTGCCAGCAGATCTGGGCGTGGGTCCTACGAGCAGTACTTC
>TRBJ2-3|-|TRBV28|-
CASSSSGLTYTDTQYF
TGTGCCAGCAGCTCTTCGGGACTCACTTACACAGATACGCAGTATTTT
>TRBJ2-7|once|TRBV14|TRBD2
CASSQGGGRRSYEQYF
TGTGCCAGCAGCCAAGGAGGCGGGAGAAGGTCCTACGAGCAGTACTTC
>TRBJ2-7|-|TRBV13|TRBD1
CASSLGTGPYEQYF
TGTGCCAGCAGCTTAGGGACAGGGCCCTACGAGCAGTACTTC
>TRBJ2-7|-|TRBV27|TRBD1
CASSRTGGRSNEQYF
TGTGCCAGCAGCAGGACAGGGGGCAGGTCAAACGAGCAGTACTTC
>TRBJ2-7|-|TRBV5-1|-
CASSLSQPYEQYF
TGCGCCAGCAGCTTGTCACAGCCGTACGAGCAGTACTTC
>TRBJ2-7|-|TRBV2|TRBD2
CASSGSAGGRLSEQYF
TGTGCCAGCAGTGGGAGCGCGGGAGGGCGACTAAGCGAGCAGTACTTC
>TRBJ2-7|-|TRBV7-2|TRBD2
CASSFTSGRTYEQYF
TGTGCCAGCAGCTTCACTAGCGGGAGAACCTACGAGCAGTACTTC
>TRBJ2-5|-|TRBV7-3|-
CASSPLGAGAETQYF
TGTGCCAGCAGCCCCTTAGGGGCAGGGGCCGAGACCCAGTACTTC
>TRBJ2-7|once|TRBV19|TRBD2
CASSRGTRGEQYF
TGTGCCAGTAGTAGAGGGACTAGGGGCGAGCAGTACTTC
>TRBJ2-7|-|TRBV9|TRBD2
CASSVRLAGDEQYF
TGTGCCAGCAGCGTAAGACTAGCGGGAGACGAGCAGTACTTC
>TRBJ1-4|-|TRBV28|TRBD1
CASSLPGQNEKLFF
TGTGCCAGCAGTCTTCCGGGACAGAATGAAAAACTGTTTTTT
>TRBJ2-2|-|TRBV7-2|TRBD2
CASSLGSLAGVNTGELFF
TGTGCCAGCAGCTTAGGGTCACTAGCGGGAGTGAACACCGGGGAGCTGTTTTTT
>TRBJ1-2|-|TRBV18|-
CASSPGQNHYTF
TGTGCCAGCTCACCAGGGCAGAACCACTACACCTTC
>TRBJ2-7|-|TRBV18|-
CASSSESSYEQYF
TGTGCCAGCTCAAGCGAGAGCTCCTACGAGCAGTACTTC
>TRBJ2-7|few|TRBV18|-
CASSPTGFAYEQYF
TGTGCCAGCTCACCGACAGGATTCGCCTACGAGCAGTACTTC
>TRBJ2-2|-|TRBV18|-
CASSRPSTANTGELFF
TGTGCCAGCTCACGACCCAGTACAGCGAACACCGGGGAGCTGTTTTTT
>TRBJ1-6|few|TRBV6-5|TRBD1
CASDGPGTGFSPLHF
TGTGCCAGCGACGGACCCGGGACAGGGTTCTCACCCCTCCACTTT
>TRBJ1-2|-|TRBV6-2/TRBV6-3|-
CASSYGRQASPAF
TGTGCCAGCAGTTACGGGCGACAGGCCTCCCCAGCTTTC
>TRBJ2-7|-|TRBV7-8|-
CASSLAREQYF
TGTGCCAGCAGCTTAGCGCGAGAGCAGTACTTC
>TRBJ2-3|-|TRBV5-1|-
CASSGAGATDTQYF
TGCGCCAGCAGCGGGGCAGGGGCTACAGATACGCAGTATTTT
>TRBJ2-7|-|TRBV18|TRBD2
CASHGGTYEQYF
TGTGCCAGTCACGGGGGGACCTACGAGCAGTACTTC
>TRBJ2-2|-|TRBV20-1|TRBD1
CSASIRGQGPAGELFF
TGCAGTGCTAGTATTCGGGGACAGGGCCCCGCCGGGGAGCTGTTTTTT
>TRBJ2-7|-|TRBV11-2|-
CASSLSYNSYEQYF
TGTGCCAGCAGCTTAAGTTACAACTCCTACGAGCAGTACTTC
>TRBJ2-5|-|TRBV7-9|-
CASSPRAAAETQYF
TGTGCCAGCAGCCCAAGAGCGGCCGCGGAGACCCAGTACTTC
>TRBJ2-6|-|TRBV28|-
CASSLGGGGANVLTF
TGTGCCAGCAGTCTAGGTGGCGGAGGGGCCAACGTCCTGACTTTC
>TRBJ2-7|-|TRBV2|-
CASSVRSEQYF
TGTGCCAGCAGTGTGCGATCGGAGCAGTACTTC